The entry that follows covers one T cell receptor (beta chain) sequence. The antigen it binds to is not known. There are no base qualities to consult, and no much larger clone falls within one base. TCR alpha and beta CDR3 regions were amplified with the iRepertoire nested amplicon-rescue multiplex PCR (arm-PCR) platform from RNA. The input for one-step reverse transcription and amplification was roughly 95-450 ng of either tissue mRNA or PBMC total RNA. Following bead purification, Illumina adapters were added through a secondary multiplex PCR, and the libraries were then gel-purified between 200 and 400 bp. The libraries contained internal 6-nucleotide barcodes that were used for demultiplexing. Libraries were sequenced on an Illumina MiSeq with 2x220 or 2x250 nucleotide paired-end reads. The original methods were these. FLASH 1.2.11 was used to merge paired reads, and BWA-MEM then aligned the reads to the GRCh37 human genome before TRA and TRB reads were extracted. An IMGT-derived reference of cassette sequences and CDR3 motifs, with pseudogenes included, was used for V and J assignment. Reads were translated in three frames, and productive CDR3s were defined by a C…FGXG motif without stop codons. Unique combinations of V-J cassette pair and CDR3 amino acid sequence were defined as clonotypes. Reads were filtered by Hamming distance, with the threshold set by the sequence error rate of each sample in mapped regions. TCRdb reprocessing: public reads trimmed at Q25 with fastp, clones called with MiXCR, in-frame beta chains kept. When rows share a CDR3 protein, they turn into one entry using the most common DNA and genes. TCRdb, rather than the study authors, made the V and J calls. Recorded for this sample are about 140,000 distinct CDR3 sequences; about 39% of them occurred a single time. 20% to 25% of the sample comes from the top ten.

These data are taken from a study of glioma-infiltrating T cells (dated by TCRdb to the mid-2010s). General notes on the study: The study sequenced TCR alpha- and beta-chain repertoires from glioma tissue, from non-neoplastic brain tissue and from matched peripheral blood mononuclear cells. To measure divergence between tissue and blood T-cell populations, each tissue-infiltrating repertoire was compared with the peripheral blood repertoire of the same patient. Three low-grade glioma patients, fewer than 10 primary glioblastoma patients and three non-glioma patients contributing non-neoplastic brain tissue were included in the paired cohort.

Paper-wide results and their limitations: Very few CDR3 sequences were shared between tissue and blood, attributed to high CDR3 diversity and limited sampling. In non-neoplastic patients, VJ-independent divergence between tissue and blood fell below expectation, whereas in all gliomas, and especially in low-grade gliomas, the divergence rose above expectation. Group comparisons rested on small numbers: three non-neoplastic, three low-grade glioma and seven or eight glioblastoma patients.

This TCR was sampled from a human donor with low-grade glioma or glioblastoma, undergoing nonglioma brain surgery, or in good health (not recorded which). The material sequenced was glioma tissue, nonneoplastic brain tissue, or PBMCs (not recorded which).

The sequence in DNA is TGTGCCACAACTAACCGGGACTTCTACTCTTACGAGCAGTACTTC. Its translation is CATTNRDFYSYEQYF. Recombination connected TRBV2 to TRBJ2-7, and the D gene may be TRBD2, 6 bases matching. The germline V gene supplies CDR1 SNHLY and CDR2 FYNNEI. Deletion took 10 bases off V and 4 bases off J, with a span of 23 bases between the germline ends. The CDR3 goes from the cysteine to the phenylalanine over 15 residues. Here the CDR3 DNA is all that survives: 45 bases in frame from base 1. Full variable domain (CDR3 extended with the reference TRBV2 and TRBJ2-7 proteins): EPEVTQTPSHQVTQMGQEVILRCVPISNHLYFYWYRQILGQKVEFLVSFYNNEISEKSEIFDDQFSVERPDGSNFTLKIRSTKLEDSAMYFCATTNRDFYSYEQYFGPGTRLTVT.